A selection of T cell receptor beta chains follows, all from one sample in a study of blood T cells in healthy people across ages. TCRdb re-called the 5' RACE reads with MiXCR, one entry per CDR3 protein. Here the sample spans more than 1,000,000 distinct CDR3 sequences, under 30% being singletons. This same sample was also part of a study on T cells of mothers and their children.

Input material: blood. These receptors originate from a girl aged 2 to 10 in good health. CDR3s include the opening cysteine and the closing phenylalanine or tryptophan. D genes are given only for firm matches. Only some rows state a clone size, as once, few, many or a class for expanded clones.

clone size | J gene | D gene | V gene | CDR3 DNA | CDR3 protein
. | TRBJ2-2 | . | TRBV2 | TGTGCCATACAGGGTGCGGACGGGGAGCTGTTTTTT | CAIQGADGELFF
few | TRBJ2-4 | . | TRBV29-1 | TGCAGCGTTGAATCGGAGGGAACCAAAAACATTCAGTACTTC | CSVESEGTKNIQYF
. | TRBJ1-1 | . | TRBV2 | TGTGCCAGCAGTTGGGGGGGAGGTCGGACCACTGAAGCTTTCTTT | CASSWGGGRTTEAFF
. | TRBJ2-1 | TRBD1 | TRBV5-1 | TGCGCCAGCAGCTTGATGACAGGGGATGAGCAGTTCTTC | CASSLMTGDEQFF
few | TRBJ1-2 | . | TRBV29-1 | TGCAGCGTTGATCCGGGTGGCTACACCTTC | CSVDPGGYTF
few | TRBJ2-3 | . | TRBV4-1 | TGCGCCAGCAGCCAAGCCCTGGCGGGCACAGATACGCAGTATTTT | CASSQALAGTDTQYF
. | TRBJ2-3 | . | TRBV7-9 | TGTGCCAGCAGCTTAATTCGGGACATCGACCATCCCCTGACAGATACGCAGTATTTT | CASSLIRDIDHPLTDTQYF
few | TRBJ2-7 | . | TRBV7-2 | TGTGCCAGCAGCTTAGATTTAGGGGGGTTCGAGCAGTACTTC | CASSLDLGGFEQYF
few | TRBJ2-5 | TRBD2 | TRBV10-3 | TGTGCCATCAGTGACCAGGCGGGAGACCCAGAGACCCAGTACTTC | CAISDQAGDPETQYF
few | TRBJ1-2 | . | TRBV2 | TGTGCCAGCAGCGACGGGGGGGTCTATGGCTACACCTTC | CASSDGGVYGYTF
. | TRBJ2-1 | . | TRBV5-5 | TGTGCCAGCAGCTTGCAAGGGGGACGCCACGACTACAATGAGCAGTTCTTC | CASSLQGGRHDYNEQFF
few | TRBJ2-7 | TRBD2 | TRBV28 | TGTGCCAGCAGTTCGCTTCGCATGACTAGCGGGAGACCCTACGAGCAGTACTTC | CASSSLRMTSGRPYEQYF
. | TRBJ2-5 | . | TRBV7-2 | TGTGCCAGCGGGCTTAGGGGGGTATCCGAGACCCAGTACTTC | CASGLRGVSETQYF
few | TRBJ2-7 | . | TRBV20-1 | TGCAGTGCAACAGTCGAGTGGGAGCAGTACTTC | CSATVEWEQYF
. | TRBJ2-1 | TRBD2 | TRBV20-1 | TGCAGTGCCATCTTCCGAGCGGGAGCAGTGGGGGATGAGCAGTTCTTC | CSAIFRAGAVGDEQFF
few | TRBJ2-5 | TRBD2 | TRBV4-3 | TGCGCCAGCAGCCAAGAAAGTCGGGCTAGCGGGCTCCAAGAGACCCAGTACTTC | CASSQESRASGLQETQYF
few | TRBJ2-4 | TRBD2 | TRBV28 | TGTGCCAGCAGTTTATGGGGGAGCGGGAGTGGAGGAAACATTCAGTACTTC | CASSLWGSGSGGNIQYF
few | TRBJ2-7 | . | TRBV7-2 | TGTGCCAGCAGCTTAGGGTTCGGGGACGAGCAGTACTTC | CASSLGFGDEQYF
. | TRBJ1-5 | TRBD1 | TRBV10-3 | TGTGCCATCAGTGAGGTACAGGGGGGGGCTTATAGCAATCAGCCCCAGCATTTT | CAISEVQGGAYSNQPQHF
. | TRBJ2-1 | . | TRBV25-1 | TGTGCCAGCAGTGATAACCAGGGACCCTACAATGAGCAGTTCTTC | CASSDNQGPYNEQFF
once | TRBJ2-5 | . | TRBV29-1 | TGCAGCGTTGGTCGGGGGCCTCACCAAGCGACCCAGTACTTC | CSVGRGPHQATQYF
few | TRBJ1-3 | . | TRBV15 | TGTGCCACCAGCGGCGACAGGTTCCCTGGAAACACCATATATTTT | CATSGDRFPGNTIYF
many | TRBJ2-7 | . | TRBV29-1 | TGCAGCGTTGTTCGGCTAGGGACTTACGAGCAGTACTTC | CSVVRLGTYEQYF
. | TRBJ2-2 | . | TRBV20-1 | TGCAGTGCTCGGAAGTCCACCGGGGAGCTGTTTTTT | CSARKSTGELFF
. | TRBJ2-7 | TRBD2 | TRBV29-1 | TGCAGCGTGATGATGGCTAGCGGGAGCTACGAGCAGTACTTC | CSVMMASGSYEQYF
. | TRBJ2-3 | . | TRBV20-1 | TGCAGTGCCGCGGAGGGGCATAGAGATACGCAGTATTTT | CSAAEGHRDTQYF
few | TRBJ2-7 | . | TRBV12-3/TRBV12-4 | TGTGCCAGCAACGAGGGGGAGGGTTACGAGCAGTACTTC | CASNEGEGYEQYF
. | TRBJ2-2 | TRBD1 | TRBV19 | TGTGCCAGTGCTCCGGGACAGGCGAACACCGGGGAGCTGTTTTTT | CASAPGQANTGELFF
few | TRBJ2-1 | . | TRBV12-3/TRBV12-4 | TGTGCCACCCGCACGGGGGTTCGCGATGAGCAGTTCTTC | CATRTGVRDEQFF
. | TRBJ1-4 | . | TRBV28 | TGTGCCAGCAACAGTTGGGCGTCAACTAATGAAAAACTGTTTTTT | CASNSWASTNEKLFF
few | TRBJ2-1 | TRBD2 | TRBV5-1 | TGCGCCAGCAGCTTGGGACTAGCGGGAGCCGACAATGAGCAGCTCTTC | CASSLGLAGADNEQLF
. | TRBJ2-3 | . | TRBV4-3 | TGCGCCAGCAGCCAAGAAAGGAGGGAGGCAGATACGCAGTATTTT | CASSQERREADTQYF
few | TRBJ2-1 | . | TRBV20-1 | TGCAGTGCTAGACAGTTTCTCTCCTACAATGAGCAGTTCTTC | CSARQFLSYNEQFF
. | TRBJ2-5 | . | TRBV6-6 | TGTGCCACCTACTTGGACTTCTCGATGGAGACCCAGTACTTC | CATYLDFSMETQYF
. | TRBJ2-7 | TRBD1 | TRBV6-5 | TGTGCCAGCAGTCGGACAGGGAACTACTACGAGCAGTACTTC | CASSRTGNYYEQYF
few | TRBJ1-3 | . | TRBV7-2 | TGTGCCAGCAGCCCCGGCCCCCCTGGAAACACCATATATTTT | CASSPGPPGNTIYF
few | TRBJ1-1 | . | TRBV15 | TGTGCCACCAGCAGAGATTCCGTAATGAACACTGAAGCTTTCTTT | CATSRDSVMNTEAFF
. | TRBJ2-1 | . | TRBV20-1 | TGCAGTGCTAGAGATCCCCTGACCCTAGAGCAGTTCTTC | CSARDPLTLEQFF
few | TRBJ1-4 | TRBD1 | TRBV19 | TGTGCCAGTAGTATCAGGGGGCTTGAAAAACTGTTTTTT | CASSIRGLEKLFF
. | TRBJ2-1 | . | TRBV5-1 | TGCGCCAGCAGCTTAAGGTCAATATCGGCAGGTCTCTACAATGAGCAGTTCTTC | CASSLRSISAGLYNEQFF
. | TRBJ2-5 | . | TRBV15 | TGTGCCACCAGCAGTAACCGACTGGGACAAGAGACCCAGTACTTC | CATSSNRLGQETQYF
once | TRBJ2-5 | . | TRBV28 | TGTGCCAGCAGTTTTAAAGGGAGGCGGAAAGAGACCCAGTACTTC | CASSFKGRRKETQYF
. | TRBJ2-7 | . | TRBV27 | TGTGCCAGCAGTCCATCCGGGACCGCTAACGAGCAGTACTTC | CASSPSGTANEQYF
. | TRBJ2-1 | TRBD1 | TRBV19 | TGTGCCAGTAGTGGACAGGGGGGAAACAATGAGCAGTTCTTC | CASSGQGGNNEQFF
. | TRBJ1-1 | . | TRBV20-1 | TGCAGTGCTGGGGGACAATCGAACACTGAAGCGTTCTTT | CSAGGQSNTEAFF
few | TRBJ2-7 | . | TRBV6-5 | TGTGCCAGCAGTCAATCAGACAGCTACTACGAGCAGTACTTC | CASSQSDSYYEQYF
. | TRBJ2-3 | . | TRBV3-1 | TGTGCCAGCAGCCAAGCGGTTACCGTCACAGATACGCAGTATTTT | CASSQAVTVTDTQYF
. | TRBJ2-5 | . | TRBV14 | TGTGCCAGCAGTCAACTGCGGAGAGAAGAGACCCAGTACTTC | CASSQLRREETQYF
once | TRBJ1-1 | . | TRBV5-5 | TGTGCCAGCAGCTCCTCAGTTGGGACTGAAGCTTTCTTT | CASSSSVGTEAFF